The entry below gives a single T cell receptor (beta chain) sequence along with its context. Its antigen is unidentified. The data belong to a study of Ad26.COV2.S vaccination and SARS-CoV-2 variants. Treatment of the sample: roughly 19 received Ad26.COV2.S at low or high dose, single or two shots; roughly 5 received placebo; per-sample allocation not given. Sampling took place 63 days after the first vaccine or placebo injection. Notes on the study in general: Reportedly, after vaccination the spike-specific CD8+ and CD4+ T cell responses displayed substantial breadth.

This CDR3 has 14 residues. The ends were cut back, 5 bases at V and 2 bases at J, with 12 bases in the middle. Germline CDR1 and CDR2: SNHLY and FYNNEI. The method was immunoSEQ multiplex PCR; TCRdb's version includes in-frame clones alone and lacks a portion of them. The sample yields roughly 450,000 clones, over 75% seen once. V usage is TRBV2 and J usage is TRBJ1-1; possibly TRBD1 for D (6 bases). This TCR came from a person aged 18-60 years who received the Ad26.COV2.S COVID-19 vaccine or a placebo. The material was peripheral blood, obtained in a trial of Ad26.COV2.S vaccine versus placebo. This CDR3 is CASSLGQRNTEAFF. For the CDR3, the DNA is TGTGCCAGCAGTTTAGGACAGAGAAACACTGAAGCTTTCTTT.